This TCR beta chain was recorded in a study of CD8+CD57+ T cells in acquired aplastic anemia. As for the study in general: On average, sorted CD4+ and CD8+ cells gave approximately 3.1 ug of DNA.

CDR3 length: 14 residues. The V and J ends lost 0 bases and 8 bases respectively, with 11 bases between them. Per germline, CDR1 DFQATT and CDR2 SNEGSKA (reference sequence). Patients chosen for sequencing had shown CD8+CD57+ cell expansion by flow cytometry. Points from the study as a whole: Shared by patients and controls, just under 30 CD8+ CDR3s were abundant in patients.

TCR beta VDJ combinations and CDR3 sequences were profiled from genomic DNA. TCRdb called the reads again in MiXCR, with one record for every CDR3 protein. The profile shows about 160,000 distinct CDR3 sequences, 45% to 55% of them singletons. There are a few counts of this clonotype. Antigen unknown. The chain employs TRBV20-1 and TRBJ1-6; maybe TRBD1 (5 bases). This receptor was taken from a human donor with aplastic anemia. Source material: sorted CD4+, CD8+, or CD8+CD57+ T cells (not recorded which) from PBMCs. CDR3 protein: CSARDPQGHSPLHF. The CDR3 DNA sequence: TGCAGTGCTAGAGACCCTCAGGGACATTCACCCCTCCACTTT.